Each of the 9 T cell receptor beta chains below was sequenced from the same sample in a study of T cell responses to AZD1222 COVID-19 vaccine. Method: immunoSEQ multiplex PCR; TCRdb's copy keeps in-frame clones and lacks some. The data contain 100,000 to 150,000 clones, over 75% of them singletons. The sequences come from peripheral blood, collected on day 0 of AZD1222 vaccination. These receptors originate from an adult in good health.

The chain carries TRBV29-1 and TRBJ2-7; 8 bases align to TRBD1. Trimming removed 5 bases from V and 1 base from J; junction bases left unmatched: 4. Looked up from germline, CDR1 is SQVTM and CDR2 is ANQGSEA. The CDR3 covers 13 residues. The CDR3 nucleotides read TGCAGCGTTATGGACAGGGAGTCCTACGAGCAGTACTTC. Translation gives CSVMDRESYEQYF.

V and J are TRBV5-1 and TRBJ1-4, with D uncertain. The CDR3 runs 14 residues. Deletions cut 5 bases from V and 6 bases from J, with 14 bases between. The germline V gene has CDR1 SGHRS and CDR2 YFSETQ. CDR3 in DNA: TGCGCCAGCAGGGCAGAGGGATTTTATGAAAAACTGTTTTTT. Amino acid sequence: CASRAEGFYEKLFF.

The rearrangement joins TRBV19 to TRBJ2-1, with D perhaps given as TRBD1 or TRBD2 (6 bases each). The CDR3 length is 16 residues. Germline assignment: CDR1 LNHDA and CDR2 SQIVND (reference sequence). Trimming took 3 bases from V and 4 from J, leaving 16 bases between them. The CDR3 nucleotides are TGTGCCAGTAGTATCCCAGGGGACTCCCTTTACAATGAGCAGTTCTTC. Translated, it gives CASSIPGDSLYNEQFF. The variable domain in full, completed from reference TRBV19 and TRBJ2-1, reads DGGITQSPKYLFRKEGQNVTLSCEQNLNHDAMYWYRQDPGQGLRLIYYSQIVNDFQKGDIAEGYSVSREKKESFPLTVTSAQKNPTAFYLCASSIPGDSLYNEQFFGPGTRLTVL.

The chain combines TRBV7-8 with TRBJ1-1; 8 bases align to TRBD1. V lost 3 bases and J lost 9; bases outside the gene matches: 9. The CDR3 spans 14 residues. The germline CDR1 and CDR2 sequences are SGHVS and FQNEAQ. This chain's CDR3 is CASSFRQGIKKAFF. The DNA for the CDR3 is TGTGCCAGCAGCTTTAGACAGGGGATAAAGAAAGCTTTCTTT. Full variable domain (outside the CDR3, taken from reference TRBV7-8 and TRBJ1-1): GAGVSQSPRYKVAKRGQDVALRCDPISGHVSLFWYQQALGQGPEFLTYFQNEAQLDKSGLPSDRFFAERPEGSVSTLKIQRTQQEDSAVYLCASSFRQGIKKAFFGQGTRLTVV.

This sequence joins TRBV5-1 and TRBJ2-1; D uncertain. V dropped 6 bases and J dropped 11 bases, with 18 bases sitting between them. Germline CDR1 SGHRS, CDR2 YFSETQ. The CDR3 spans 13 residues. CDR3 coding DNA: TGCGCCAGCACACTTACCCTAACTACCCAGCAGTTCTTC. This translates into CASTLTLTTQQFF.

This chain links TRBV6-5 with TRBJ2-7, with D maybe TRBD1 (5 bases). The germline V gene has CDR1 MNHEY and CDR2 SVGAGI. Trimming removed 0 bases at V and 2 bases at J, with 8 bases between. The CDR3 covers 14 residues. The CDR3 nucleotides read TGTGCCAGCAGTTACTCGGACACAACCTACGAGCAGTACTTC. This encodes CASSYSDTTYEQYF.

The gene calls are TRBV25-1 and TRBJ1-6, with D possibly TRBD1 on 5 matching bases. Germline V gene data show CDR1 as MGHDK and CDR2 as SYGVNS. Trimming left V 3 bases short and J 8 bases short, with 20 bases between. The CDR3 covers 17 residues. The CDR3 DNA reads as TGTGCCAGCAGTGACCATCGCGGGGGATTCGTTCATTCACCCCTCCACTTT. This encodes CASSDHRGGFVHSPLHF.

V usage is TRBV9 and J usage is TRBJ1-4, with a possible D match to TRBD1 (6 bases). The V gene's germline CDR1 is SGDLS and CDR2 YYNGEE. V was clipped by 0 bases and J by 0 bases, with 15 bases between them. The CDR3 sequence is 18 residues long. The chain's CDR3 is CASSVGQGFVATNEKLFF. CDR3 nucleotide sequence: TGTGCCAGCAGCGTAGGTCAGGGGTTCGTTGCAACTAATGAAAAACTGTTTTTT.

J is TRBJ1-1 and V is TRBV2; D ambiguous. CDR1 is SNHLY and CDR2 is FYNNEI in the germline V gene. The CDR3 has 13 amino acids. The V and J ends lost 5 bases and 0 bases respectively, with 7 bases between them. The CDR3 bases are TGTGCCAGCAGTAGCAGCCTGAACACTGAAGCTTTCTTT. Its protein is CASSSSLNTEAFF.